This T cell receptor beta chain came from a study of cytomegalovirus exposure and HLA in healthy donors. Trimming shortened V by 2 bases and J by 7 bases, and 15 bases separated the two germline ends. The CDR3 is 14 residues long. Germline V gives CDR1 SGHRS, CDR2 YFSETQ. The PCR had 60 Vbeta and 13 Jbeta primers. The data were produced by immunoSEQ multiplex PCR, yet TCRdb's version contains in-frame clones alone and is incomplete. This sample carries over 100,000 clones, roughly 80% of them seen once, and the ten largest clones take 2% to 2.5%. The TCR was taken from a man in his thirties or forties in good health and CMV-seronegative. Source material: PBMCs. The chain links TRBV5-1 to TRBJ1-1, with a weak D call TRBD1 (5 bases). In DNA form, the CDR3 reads TGCGCCAGCAGCTTCGAAGGGACGGACTATGAAGCTTTCTTT. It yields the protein CASSFEGTDYEAFF.